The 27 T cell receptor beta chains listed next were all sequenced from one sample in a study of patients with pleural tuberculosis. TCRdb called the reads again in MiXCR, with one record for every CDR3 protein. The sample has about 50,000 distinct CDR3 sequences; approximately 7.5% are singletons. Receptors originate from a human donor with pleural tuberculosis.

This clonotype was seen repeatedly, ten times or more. CDR3 nucleotide sequence: TGTGCCACCAGTGATTCGGGGGGGTTTCGAGCTTTCTTT. Protein sequence: CATSDSGGFRAFF. The chain joins TRBV24-1 to TRBJ1-1, with D perhaps TRBD1 (5 bases). Trimming removed 2 bases at V and 10 bases at J, with 13 bases between. CDR3 length: 13 amino acids. Looked up from germline, CDR1 is KGHDR and CDR2 is SFDVKD.

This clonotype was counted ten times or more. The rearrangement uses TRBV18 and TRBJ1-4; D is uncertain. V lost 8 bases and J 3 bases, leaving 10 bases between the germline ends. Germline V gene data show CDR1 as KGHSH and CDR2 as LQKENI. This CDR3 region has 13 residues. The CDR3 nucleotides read TGTGCCAGCCGGAATTCCCCTAATGAAAAACTGTTTTTT. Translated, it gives CASRNSPNEKLFF. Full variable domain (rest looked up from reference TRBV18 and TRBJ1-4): NAGVMQNPRHLVRRRGQEARLRCSPMKGHSHVYWYRQLPEEGLKFMVYLQKENIIDESGMPKERFSAEFPKEGPSILRIQQVVRGDSAAYFCASRNSPNEKLFFGSGTQLSVL.

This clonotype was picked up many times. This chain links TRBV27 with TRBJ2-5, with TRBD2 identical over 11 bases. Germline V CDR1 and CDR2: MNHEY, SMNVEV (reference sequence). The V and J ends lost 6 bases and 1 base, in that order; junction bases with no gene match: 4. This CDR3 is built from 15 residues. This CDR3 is CASRGTSGAQETQYF. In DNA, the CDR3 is TGTGCCAGCAGAGGGACTAGCGGAGCCCAAGAGACCCAGTACTTC.

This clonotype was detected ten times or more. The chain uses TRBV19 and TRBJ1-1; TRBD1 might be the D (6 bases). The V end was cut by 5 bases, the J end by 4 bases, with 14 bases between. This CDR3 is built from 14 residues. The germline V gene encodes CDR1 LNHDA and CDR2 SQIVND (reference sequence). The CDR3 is CASSARGVSTEAFF. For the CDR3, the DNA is TGTGCCAGTAGTGCCAGGGGTGTAAGCACTGAAGCTTTCTTT.

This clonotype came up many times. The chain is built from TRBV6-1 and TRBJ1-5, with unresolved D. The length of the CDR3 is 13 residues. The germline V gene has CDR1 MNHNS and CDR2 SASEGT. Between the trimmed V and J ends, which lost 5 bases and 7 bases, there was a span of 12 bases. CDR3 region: CASSREVGQPQHF. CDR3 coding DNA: TGTGCCAGCAGTAGGGAGGTCGGACAGCCCCAGCATTTT.

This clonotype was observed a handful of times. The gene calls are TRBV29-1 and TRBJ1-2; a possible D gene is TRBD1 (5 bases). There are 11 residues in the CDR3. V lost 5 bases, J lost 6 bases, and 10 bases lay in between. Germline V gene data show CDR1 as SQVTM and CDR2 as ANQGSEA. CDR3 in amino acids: CSVWDGDGYTF. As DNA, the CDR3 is TGCAGCGTTTGGGACGGAGATGGCTACACCTTC.

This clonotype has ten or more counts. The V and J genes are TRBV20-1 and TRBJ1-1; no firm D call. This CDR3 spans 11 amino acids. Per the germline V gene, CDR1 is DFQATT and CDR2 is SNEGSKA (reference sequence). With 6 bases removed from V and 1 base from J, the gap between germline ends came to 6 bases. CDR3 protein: CSARRNTEAFF. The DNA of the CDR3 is TGCAGTGCGAGGAGGAACACTGAAGCTTTCTTT.

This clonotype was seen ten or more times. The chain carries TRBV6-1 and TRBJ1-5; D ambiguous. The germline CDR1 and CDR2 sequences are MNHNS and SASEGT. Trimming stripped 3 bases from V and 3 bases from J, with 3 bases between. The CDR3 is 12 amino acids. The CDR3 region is CASSEPNQPQHF. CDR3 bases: TGTGCCAGCAGTGAGCCCAATCAGCCCCAGCATTTT.

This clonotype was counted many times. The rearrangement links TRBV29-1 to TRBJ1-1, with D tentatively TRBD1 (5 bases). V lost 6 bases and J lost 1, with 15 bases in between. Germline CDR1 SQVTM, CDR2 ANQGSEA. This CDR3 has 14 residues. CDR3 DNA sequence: TGCAGCGTCCAACGACAGACGCGGAACACTGAAGCTTTCTTT. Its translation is CSVQRQTRNTEAFF.

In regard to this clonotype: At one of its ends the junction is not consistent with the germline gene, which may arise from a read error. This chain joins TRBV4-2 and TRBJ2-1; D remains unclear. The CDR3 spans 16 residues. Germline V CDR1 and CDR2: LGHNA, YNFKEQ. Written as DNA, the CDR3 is TGTGCCAGCAGCCAAGATCATCTGCATACCTACAAAGAGCAGTTCTTT. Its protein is CASSQDHLHTYKEQFF.

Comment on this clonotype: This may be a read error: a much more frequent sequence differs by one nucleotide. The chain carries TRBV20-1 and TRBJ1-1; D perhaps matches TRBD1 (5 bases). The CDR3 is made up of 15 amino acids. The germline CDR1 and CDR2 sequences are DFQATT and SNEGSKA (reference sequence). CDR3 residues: CSAREKGPWNTEASF. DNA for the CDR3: TGCAGTGCTAGAGAAAAGGGACCTTGGAACACTGAAGCTTCCTTT.

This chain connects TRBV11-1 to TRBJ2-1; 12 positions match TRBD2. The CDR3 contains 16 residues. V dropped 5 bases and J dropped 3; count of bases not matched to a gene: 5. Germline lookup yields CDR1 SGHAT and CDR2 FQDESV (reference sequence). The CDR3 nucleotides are TGTGCCAGCAGCAGACTAGCGGGAGAGGGCTACAATGAGCAGTTCTTC. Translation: CASSRLAGEGYNEQFF.

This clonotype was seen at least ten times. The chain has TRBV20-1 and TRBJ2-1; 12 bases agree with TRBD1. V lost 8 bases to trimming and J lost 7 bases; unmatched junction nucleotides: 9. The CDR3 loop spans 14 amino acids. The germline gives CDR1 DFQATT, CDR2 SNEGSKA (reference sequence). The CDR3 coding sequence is TGCAGTCCGAAGGGACAGGGGGCGGTGAATGAGCAGTTCTTC. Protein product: CSPKGQGAVNEQFF.

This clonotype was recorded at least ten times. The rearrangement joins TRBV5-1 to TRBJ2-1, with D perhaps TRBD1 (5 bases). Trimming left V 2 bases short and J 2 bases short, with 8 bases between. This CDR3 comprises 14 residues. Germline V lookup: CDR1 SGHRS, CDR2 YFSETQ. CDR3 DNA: TGCGCCAGCAGCTTACAGGTCACCTACAATGAGCAGTTCTTC. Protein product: CASSLQVTYNEQFF. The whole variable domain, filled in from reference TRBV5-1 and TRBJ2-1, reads KAGVTQTPRYLIKTRGQQVTLSCSPISGHRSVSWYQQTPGQGLQFLFEYFSETQRNKGNFPGRFSGRQFSNSRSEMNVSTLELGDSALYLCASSLQVTYNEQFFGPGTRLTVL.

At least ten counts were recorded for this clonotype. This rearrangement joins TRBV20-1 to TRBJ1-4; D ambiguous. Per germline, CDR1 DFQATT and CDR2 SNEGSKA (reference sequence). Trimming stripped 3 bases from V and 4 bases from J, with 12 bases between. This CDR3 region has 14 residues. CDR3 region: CSASPAGINEKLFF. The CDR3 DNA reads TGCAGTGCTAGCCCGGCGGGGATTAATGAAAAACTGTTTTTT.

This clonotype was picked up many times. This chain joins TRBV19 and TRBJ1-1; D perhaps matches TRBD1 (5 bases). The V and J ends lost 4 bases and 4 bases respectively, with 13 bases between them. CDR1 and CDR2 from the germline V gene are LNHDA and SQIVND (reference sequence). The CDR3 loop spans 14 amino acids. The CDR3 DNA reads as TGTGCCAGTAGTACGACAGCTCGGAGCACTGAAGCTTTCTTT. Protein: CASSTTARSTEAFF.

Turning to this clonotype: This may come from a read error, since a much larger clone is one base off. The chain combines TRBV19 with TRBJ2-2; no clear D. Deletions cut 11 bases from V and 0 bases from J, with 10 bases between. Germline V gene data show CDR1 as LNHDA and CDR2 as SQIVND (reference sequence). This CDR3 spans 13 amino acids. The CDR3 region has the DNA TGTGCCGGTCGGACCGCGAACACCGGGGAGCTGTTTTTT. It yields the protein CAGRTANTGELFF.

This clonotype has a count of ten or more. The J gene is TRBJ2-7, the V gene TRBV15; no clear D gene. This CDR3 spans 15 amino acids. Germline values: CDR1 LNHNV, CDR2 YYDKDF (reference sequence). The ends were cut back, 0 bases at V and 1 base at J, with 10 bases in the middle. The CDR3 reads CATSRDLGFSYEQYF. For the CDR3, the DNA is TGTGCCACCAGCAGAGATCTGGGTTTTTCCTACGAGCAGTACTTC.

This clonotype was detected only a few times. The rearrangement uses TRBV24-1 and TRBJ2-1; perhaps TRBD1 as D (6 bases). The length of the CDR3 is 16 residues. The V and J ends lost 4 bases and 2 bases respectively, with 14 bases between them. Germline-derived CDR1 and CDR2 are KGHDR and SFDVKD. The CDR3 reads CATSETGTSTYNEQFF. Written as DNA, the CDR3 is TGTGCCACCAGTGAAACAGGGACATCCACCTACAATGAGCAGTTCTTC.

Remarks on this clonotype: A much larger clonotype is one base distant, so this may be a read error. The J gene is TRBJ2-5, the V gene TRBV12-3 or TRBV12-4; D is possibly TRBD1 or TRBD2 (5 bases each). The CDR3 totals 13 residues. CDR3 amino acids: CVSSPGTTETQYF. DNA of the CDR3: TGTGTCAGCAGTCCGGGGACCACTGAGACCCAGTACTTC.

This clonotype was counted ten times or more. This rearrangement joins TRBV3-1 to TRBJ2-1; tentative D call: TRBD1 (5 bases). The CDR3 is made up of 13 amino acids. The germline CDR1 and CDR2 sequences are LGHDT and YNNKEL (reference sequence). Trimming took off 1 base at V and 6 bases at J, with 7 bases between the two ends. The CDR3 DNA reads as TGTGCCAGCAGCCAAGGACAGATCAATGAGCAGTTCTTC. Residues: CASSQGQINEQFF.

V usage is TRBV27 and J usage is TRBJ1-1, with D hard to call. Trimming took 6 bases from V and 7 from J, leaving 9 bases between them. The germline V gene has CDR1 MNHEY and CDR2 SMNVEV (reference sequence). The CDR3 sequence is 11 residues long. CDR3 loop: CASRDGLEAFF. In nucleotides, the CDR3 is TGTGCCAGCAGGGACGGGCTTGAAGCTTTCTTT.

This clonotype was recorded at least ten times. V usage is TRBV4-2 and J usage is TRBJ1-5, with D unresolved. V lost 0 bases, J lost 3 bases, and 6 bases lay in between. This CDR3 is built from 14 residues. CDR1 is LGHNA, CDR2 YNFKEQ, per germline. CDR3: CASSQEGINQPQHF. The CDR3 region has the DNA TGTGCCAGCAGCCAAGAAGGAATCAATCAGCCCCAGCATTTT.

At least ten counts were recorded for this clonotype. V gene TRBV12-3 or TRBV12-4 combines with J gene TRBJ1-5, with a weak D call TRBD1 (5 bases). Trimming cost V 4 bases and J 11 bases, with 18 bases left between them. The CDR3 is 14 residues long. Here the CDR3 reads CASSSGPGGATQHF. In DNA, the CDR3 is TGTGCCAGCAGTTCCGGGCCCGGGGGAGCAACCCAGCATTTT.

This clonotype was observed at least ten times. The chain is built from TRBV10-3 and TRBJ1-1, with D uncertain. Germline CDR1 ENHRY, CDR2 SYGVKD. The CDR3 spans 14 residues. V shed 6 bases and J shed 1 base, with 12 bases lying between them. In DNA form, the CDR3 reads TGTGCCATCAGCGCCGGTTCTTCGAACACTGAAGCTTTCTTT. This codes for CAISAGSSNTEAFF.

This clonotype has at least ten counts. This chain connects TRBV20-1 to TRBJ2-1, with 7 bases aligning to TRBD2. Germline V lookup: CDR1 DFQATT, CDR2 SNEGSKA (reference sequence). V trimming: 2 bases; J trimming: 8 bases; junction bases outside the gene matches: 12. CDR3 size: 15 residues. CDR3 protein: CSARFSGPLEDEQFF. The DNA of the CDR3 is TGCAGTGCTAGATTTAGCGGGCCCTTGGAAGATGAGCAGTTCTTC.

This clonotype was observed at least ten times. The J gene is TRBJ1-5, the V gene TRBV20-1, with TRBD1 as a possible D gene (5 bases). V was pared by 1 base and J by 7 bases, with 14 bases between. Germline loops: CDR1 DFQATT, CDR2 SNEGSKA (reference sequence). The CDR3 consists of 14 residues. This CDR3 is CSARGGGVEQPQHF. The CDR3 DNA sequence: TGCAGTGCTAGAGGTGGGGGGGTAGAGCAGCCCCAGCATTTT.